The clone carrying this TCR beta chain has just a few counts. Its antigen is not identified. The source of the sample is a study of T cells in Graves' hyperthyroidism and ophthalmopathy. Trimming cost V 1 base and J 0 bases, with 6 bases left between them. The germline gives CDR1 MGHRA, CDR2 YSYEKL. This CDR3 comprises 14 residues. It was uncontrolled infection, other autoimmune disease, pregnancy or lactation that excluded patients. Blood was obtained at the first hyperthyroidism diagnosis, which preceded any ophthalmopathy symptoms. Whole-study findings and limits: Before onset, ophthalmopathy was predicted by the model a median roughly six months earlier. Blood shared most expanded thyroid clonotypes above 0.001.

Researchers took RNA transcripts and amplified the TCR beta CDR3 regions from them. The TCR CDR3 was amplified in a first-round RT-PCR using the HTBI primer set. TCRdb passed the multiplex PCR reads through MiXCR, listing each CDR3 protein once. The table includes hundreds of thousands of distinct CDR3 sequences, around 20% detected once. The chain recombines TRBV4-1 with TRBJ2-5; D is uncertain. The origin of this receptor is a woman aged 50 to 60 with Graves' hyperthyroidism that later progressed to Graves' ophthalmopathy. Sequencing used blood. The CDR3 spells CASSQGYNQETQYF. DNA of the CDR3: TGCGCCAGCAGCCAAGGGTACAACCAAGAGACCCAGTACTTC.